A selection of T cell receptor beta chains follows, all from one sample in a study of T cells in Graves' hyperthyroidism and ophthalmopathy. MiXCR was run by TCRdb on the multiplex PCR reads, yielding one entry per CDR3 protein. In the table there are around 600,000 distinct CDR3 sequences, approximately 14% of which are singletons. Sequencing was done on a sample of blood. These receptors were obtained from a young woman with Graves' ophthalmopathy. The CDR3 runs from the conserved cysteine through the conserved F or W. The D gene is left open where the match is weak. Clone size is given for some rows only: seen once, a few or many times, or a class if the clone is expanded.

CASSRQDRDEQYF,TGTGCCAGCAGCCGGCAGGACAGGGACGAGCAGTACTTC,many,TRBV3-1,TRBJ2-7,TRBD1
CASNPKSSYEQYF,TGTGCCAGCAACCCAAAGAGCTCCTACGAGCAGTACTTC,many,TRBV28,TRBJ2-7,.
CATLSGANVLTF,TGTGCCACCTTGTCTGGGGCCAACGTCCTGACTTTC,.,TRBV12-3/TRBV12-4,TRBJ2-6,.
CASSRQRGSSYNEQFF,TGTGCCAGCAGCCGACAGCGGGGGAGCTCCTACAATGAGCAGTTCTTC,many,TRBV11-2,TRBJ2-1,TRBD2
CTSSLGLRGLAGEETQYF,TGTACCAGCAGCTTAGGGCTTCGGGGATTAGCGGGAGAAGAGACCCAGTACTTC,.,TRBV7-9,TRBJ2-5,TRBD2
CASSIDPAGGTDTQYF,TGTGCCAGTAGTATAGATCCAGCGGGAGGGACAGATACGCAGTATTTT,few,TRBV19,TRBJ2-3,TRBD2
CASSLGQGAGGELFF,TGTGCCAGCAGCTTGGGACAGGGGGCTGGCGGGGAGCTGTTTTTT,.,TRBV5-4,TRBJ2-2,TRBD1
CASSILANSYNEQFF,TGCGCCAGCAGCATTCTAGCGAACTCCTACAATGAGCAGTTCTTC,.,TRBV5-1,TRBJ2-1,.
CASTGTGIYEQYF,TGTGCCAGTACCGGGACAGGGATCTACGAGCAGTACTTC,many,TRBV19,TRBJ2-7,TRBD1
CASSPAGLGNFDKNIQYF,TGTGCCAGCAGTCCCGCCGGGCTAGGGAATTTCGACAAAAACATTCAGTACTTC,few,TRBV27,TRBJ2-4,.
CASSLPRSRLMPKKETQYF,TGTGCCAGCAGTTTACCCCGAAGCCGTCTCATGCCAAAAAAAGAGACCCAGTACTTC,many,TRBV28,TRBJ2-5,.
CASSVPTGVDPNTEAFF,TGTGCCAGCAGTGTCCCGACAGGGGTAGACCCGAACACTGAAGCTTTCTTT,.,TRBV2,TRBJ1-1,TRBD1
CARPDWDRASYEQYF,TGTGCCAGACCGGATTGGGACAGGGCTTCCTACGAGCAGTACTTC,many,TRBV7-3,TRBJ2-7,TRBD1
CASSLGADGYTF,TGCGCCAGCAGCTTGGGGGCAGATGGCTACACCTTC,.,TRBV5-1,TRBJ1-2,.
CASSLAGGEQFF,TGTGCCAGCTCACTAGCGGGAGGGGAGCAGTTCTTC,many,TRBV18,TRBJ2-1,TRBD2
CASSQEERGGETQYF,TGTGCCAGCAGCCAAGAAGAGCGGGGCGGCGAGACCCAGTACTTC,many,TRBV4-2,TRBJ2-5,TRBD2
CASSRHSSYGYTF,TGTGCCAGCAGCCGACATAGTTCCTATGGCTACACCTTC,few,TRBV7-9,TRBJ1-2,.
CASSQDRTRVGDPQHF,TGCGCCAGCAGCCAAGATAGAACGAGGGTAGGAGATCCCCAGCATTTT,.,TRBV4-1,TRBJ1-5,.
CAISESIWWQHVYEQYF,TGTGCCATCAGTGAGTCTATATGGTGGCAGCACGTCTACGAGCAGTACTTC,few,TRBV10-3,TRBJ2-7,.
CASSQLGGTYNEQFF,TGTGCCAGCAGCCAACTCGGCGGGACGTACAATGAGCAGTTCTTC,few,TRBV3-1,TRBJ2-1,.
CASSEGQFSTDTQYF,TGTGCCAGCAGTGAAGGCCAGTTTAGCACAGATACGCAGTATTTT,many,TRBV6-1,TRBJ2-3,.
CASSPLATSGGRYNEQFF,TGTGCCAGCAGCCCTCTCGCTACTAGCGGGGGTCGATACAATGAGCAGTTCTTC,few,TRBV7-2,TRBJ2-1,TRBD2
CASSQGAGEYEQYF,TGTGCCAGCAGCCAAGGGGCGGGAGAATACGAGCAGTACTTC,many,TRBV3-1,TRBJ2-7,TRBD2
CASSFSGGFNYGYTF,TGTGCCAGCAGTTTCTCGGGGGGTTTCAACTATGGCTACACCTTC,many,TRBV27,TRBJ1-2,.
CAIPVRQTGGYTF,TGTGCCATCCCGGTGAGGCAGACGGGTGGCTACACCTTC,many,TRBV6-1,TRBJ1-2,.
CASTSTGGAGNTIYF,TGTGCCAGCACCTCGACAGGGGGCGCGGGAAACACCATATATTTT,.,TRBV25-1,TRBJ1-3,TRBD1
CASSHGTSGTYNEQFF,TGTGCCAGCAGTCACGGGACTAGCGGGACCTACAATGAGCAGTTCTTC,few,TRBV27,TRBJ2-1,TRBD2
CASSNGRQVVEAFF,TGTGCCAGCAGCAATGGGAGACAGGTCGTTGAAGCTTTCTTT,few,TRBV9,TRBJ1-1,.
CASSRRGLSADEQFF,TGTGCCAGCAGCCGCAGGGGGCTCAGCGCGGATGAGCAGTTCTTC,many,TRBV11-2,TRBJ2-1,TRBD1
CAWYLGGGYTF,TGTGCCTGGTATCTGGGGGGAGGCTACACCTTC,few,TRBV30,TRBJ1-2,.
CASSRSAGANVLTF,TGCGCCAGCAGCCGTAGCGCTGGGGCCAACGTCCTGACTTTC,few,TRBV4-1,TRBJ2-6,.
CASSVEIYGEKETQYF,TGTGCCAGCAGCGTAGAAATATACGGTGAGAAAGAGACCCAGTACTTC,few,TRBV9,TRBJ2-5,.
CASSYFVGTDTQYF,TGTGCCAGCAGCTATTTCGTGGGCACAGATACGCAGTATTTT,.,TRBV11-2,TRBJ2-3,.
CSARDPRTSDHEQYF,TGCAGTGCTAGAGATCCGAGGACTAGCGACCACGAGCAGTACTTC,.,TRBV20-1,TRBJ2-7,TRBD2
CASRSFGGREEFF,TGTGCCAGCAGGTCCTTTGGGGGGCGGGAGGAGTTCTTC,many,TRBV6-1,TRBJ2-1,TRBD2
CASSGLADYNEQFF,TGTGCCAGCAGCGGACTAGCGGATTACAATGAGCAGTTCTTC,many,TRBV7-3,TRBJ2-1,TRBD2
CARLTYEQYF,TGTGCCAGGTTAACCTACGAGCAGTACTTC,few,TRBV9,TRBJ2-7,.
CASSQTAGFRNEQYF,TGTGCCAGCAGCCAGACGGCAGGGTTTAGGAACGAGCAGTACTTC,.,TRBV7-3,TRBJ2-7,.
CASSGNVGGQETQYF,TGTGCCAGCAGTGGCAACGTCGGTGGTCAAGAGACCCAGTACTTC,many,TRBV12-3/TRBV12-4,TRBJ2-5,.
CASSEIRGGGELFF,TGTGCCAGCAGTGAAATAAGGGGAGGCGGGGAGCTGTTTTTT,many,TRBV6-1,TRBJ2-2,.
CASSGGVSSYEQYF,TGTGCCAGCAGCGGCGGGGTCAGCTCCTACGAGCAGTACTTC,.,TRBV9,TRBJ2-7,.
CASSFPSRDSKLFF,TGTGCCAGCAGCTTCCCAAGCCGGGACAGCAAACTGTTTTTT,.,TRBV11-2,TRBJ1-4,TRBD1
CASSYSPTSGSGGDTQYF,TGTGCCAGCAGTTACTCCCCGACTAGCGGGAGTGGGGGAGATACGCAGTATTTT,many,TRBV6-6,TRBJ2-3,TRBD2
CSVEGLNDNYGYTF,TGCAGCGTTGAGGGGTTGAATGATAACTATGGCTACACCTTC,many,TRBV29-1,TRBJ1-2,.
CASGQDRGTSYEQYF,TGTGCTAGTGGACAGGACAGGGGAACATCCTACGAGCAGTACTTC,many,TRBV12-5,TRBJ2-7,TRBD1
CSASALGDRLKNIQYF,TGCAGTGCTAGTGCGCTAGGGGATCGACTCAAAAACATTCAGTACTTC,many,TRBV20-1,TRBJ2-4,.
CASSQDSRGFQETQYF,TGTGCCAGCAGCCAAGATTCAAGGGGCTTCCAAGAGACCCAGTACTTC,.,TRBV4-2,TRBJ2-5,.
CASSPRQINEKLFF,TGTGCCAGCAGCCCCCGACAGATCAATGAAAAACTGTTTTTT,many,TRBV7-2,TRBJ1-4,.
CASSFVSGAFQETRYF,TGTGCCAGCAGTTTTGTGTCGGGCGCTTTCCAAGAGACCCGGTACTTC,.,TRBV28,TRBJ2-5,.
CASSLDQVGDEKLFF,TGTGCCAGCAGTCTGGACCAGGTGGGCGATGAAAAACTGTTTTTT,many,TRBV28,TRBJ1-4,.
CASSDRQELLAFF,TGTGCCAGCAGTGATAGGCAGGAGCTACTAGCTTTCTTT,few,TRBV2,TRBJ1-1,.
CSVDQRGTYNEQFF,TGCAGCGTTGACCAGCGGGGCACCTACAATGAGCAGTTCTTC,many,TRBV29-1,TRBJ2-1,TRBD2
CASKVGQVREKLFF,TGTGCCAGCAAGGTGGGCCAGGTGCGTGAAAAACTGTTTTTT,many,TRBV2,TRBJ1-4,.
CASSSRDRASYEQYF,TGTGCCAGCAGTTCCCGGGACAGGGCCTCCTACGAGCAGTACTTC,many,TRBV6-1,TRBJ2-7,TRBD1
CSAMAERSYNEQFF,TGCAGTGCGATGGCGGAAAGATCCTACAATGAGCAGTTCTTC,many,TRBV20-1,TRBJ2-1,.
CASSLDGGTDTGELFF,TGTGCCAGCAGCTTAGATGGCGGGACGGACACCGGGGAGCTGTTTTTT,many,TRBV11-1,TRBJ2-2,.
CASSRIGAGNEKLFF,TGTGCCAGCAGCCGCATCGGGGCTGGGAATGAAAAACTGTTTTTT,many,TRBV7-9,TRBJ1-4,.
CASSYAAPWGQASNEQFF,TGTGCCAGCAGTTATGCCGCTCCTTGGGGACAGGCCTCCAATGAGCAGTTCTTC,many,TRBV28,TRBJ2-1,TRBD1
CAWSKHAQGETQYF,TGTGCCTGGAGTAAGCACGCCCAGGGTGAGACCCAGTACTTC,.,TRBV30,TRBJ2-5,.